This TCR beta chain derives from a study of tumor and adjacent non-tumor tissue in lung cancer. Study-wide background: Stage I to III disease affected about ten men and 4 or 5 women aged roughly 31 to 76.

The germline V gene has CDR1 MDHEN and CDR2 SYDVKM. V shed 4 bases, J shed 7 bases, and the junction held 9 bases outside the gene matches. The CDR3 totals 17 residues. Whole-study findings and limits: Patients with more diverse tumor TCRs had worse survival. Normal lung showed higher cumulative top 100 clone frequency than tumor.

The library came from three nested PCR rounds adapted from ARM-PCR protocols. TCRdb reanalysed the multiplex PCR reads using MiXCR and keeps one entry per CDR3 protein. The repertoire includes approximately 120,000 distinct CDR3 sequences, 60% to 65% of them detected once, and 15% to 20% sits in the top ten. RNA was extracted from bulk tissue without any cell sorting. The normal lung tissue was taken more than 3 cm from the tumor edge. Chemotherapy-naive patients with new lung cancer underwent thoracic surgery in China, August–late 2014. This clonotype was observed at least ten times. Its antigen is undetermined.

The specimen sequenced was distant non-tumor lung tissue. The V call is TRBV28, the J call TRBJ2-1; 14 nucleotides align to TRBD2. This clonotype originated in a man aged 60-69 years with non-small cell lung cancer. CDR3 protein: CASSWGTGTSGRNEQFF. The CDR3 DNA sequence: TGTGCCAGCAGTTGGGGGACCGGGACTAGCGGGAGAAATGAGCAGTTCTTC.